This TCR beta chain is from a study of blood T cell repertoires in COVID-19. Measured with immunoSEQ multiplex PCR; TCRdb has only the in-frame clones, and not every one. The sample has around 25,000 clones, approximately 80% seen once. V dropped 1 base and J dropped 4 bases, with 8 bases sitting between them. The CDR3 has 15 residues. CDR1 and CDR2 from the germline V gene are SGHTA and FQGNSA. The TCR originated in a man aged 70-80 years with active COVID-19. The V and J genes are TRBV7-2 and TRBJ2-6, with D tentatively TRBD1 (6 bases). The sequenced sample was peripheral blood. CDR3 region: CASSLDRAGANVLTF. The CDR3 nucleotides are TGTGCCAGCAGCTTAGACAGGGCCGGGGCCAACGTCCTGACTTTC.